These T cell receptor beta chains were read from a single sample in a study of cytomegalovirus exposure and HLA in healthy donors. The repertoire was sequenced with immunoSEQ multiplex PCR; TCRdb's copy has only in-frame clones and lacks some. The repertoire consists of 70,000 to 100,000 clones, with around three fifths occurring once and the leading ten covering roughly 21%. The sequencing input was PBMCs. These receptors all come from a woman aged 45-65 years in good health and CMV-seropositive. CDR3s include the opening cysteine and the closing phenylalanine or tryptophan. D genes are given only for firm matches. The size field is filled for only some rows; it gives once, few, many or a size class.

.	TRBD1	15	TRBV28	TRBJ1-2	TGTGCCAGCAGTTTAGTGGGACAGGGGCACTATGGCTACACCTTC	CASSLVGQGHYGYTF
.	.	16	TRBV19	TRBJ1-3	TGTGCCAGTACGGATACCTTTCCAGGGTCTGGAAACACCATATATTTT	CASTDTFPGSGNTIYF
.	TRBD1	15	TRBV7-6	TRBJ2-1	TGTGCCAGCAGCTCGACAGGGGGAGCCTACAATGAGCAGTTCTTC	CASSSTGGAYNEQFF
.	.	16	TRBV4-3	TRBJ1-1	TGCGCCAGCAGCCAAGATCTCGCGGGCATCATACAAGGGGCTTTCTTT	CASSQDLAGIIQGAFF
.	.	14	TRBV19	TRBJ2-1	TGTGCCAGTAGTATGGTTGGGAGGCACAATGAGCAGTTCTTC	CASSMVGRHNEQFF
few	TRBD1	13	TRBV5-1	TRBJ1-1	TGCGCCAGCAGCATGCAGGGGGACACTGAAGCTTTCTTT	CASSMQGDTEAFF
few	.	13	TRBV28	TRBJ2-1	TGTGCCAGCAGTTTATCCCCGTACAATGAGCAGTTCTTC	CASSLSPYNEQFF
few	.	15	TRBV6-5	TRBJ2-6	TGTGCCAGCAGTCCCCAGGGCGCTGGGGCCAACGTCCTGACTTTC	CASSPQGAGANVLTF
.	TRBD1	14	TRBV30	TRBJ1-1	TGTGCCTGGAGCACAGGGGGCGCGAACACTGAAGCTTTCTTT	CAWSTGGANTEAFF
.	.	15	TRBV5-6	TRBJ1-5	TGTGCCAGCAGCTCCGGGACACTAAGCAATCAGCCCCAGCATTTT	CASSSGTLSNQPQHF
.	.	14	TRBV2	TRBJ1-2	TGTGCCAGCAGCCCCTCCGGTGCATTAGATGGCTACACCTTC	CASSPSGALDGYTF
.	TRBD2	15	TRBV27	TRBJ2-3	TGTGCCAGCAGTTTAGAGCAGCGGGGAGTAGATACGCAGTATTTT	CASSLEQRGVDTQYF
.	.	15	TRBV11-1	TRBJ2-7	TGTGCCAGCAGCTTTTCCGGGGGTCCCTCCTACGAGCAGTACTTC	CASSFSGGPSYEQYF
.	.	13	TRBV30	TRBJ2-1	TGTGCCTGGAGTGTGAGTTCCCTCAATGAGCAGTTCTTC	CAWSVSSLNEQFF
.	.	16	TRBV19	TRBJ1-5	TGTGCCAGTACCGCTTCGACAGGCTATAGCAATCAGCCCCAGCATTTT	CASTASTGYSNQPQHF
.	TRBD2	16	TRBV7-8	TRBJ2-2	TGTGCCAGCAGCCATTTAGCGGGGGCGAACACCGGGGAGCTGTTTTTT	CASSHLAGANTGELFF
few	.	13	TRBV30	TRBJ1-3	TGTGCCTGGGATCAGGGGTCAGGAAACACCATATATTTT	CAWDQGSGNTIYF
.	TRBD1	14	TRBV5-1	TRBJ2-5	TGCGCCAGCGCCGGGACAGGGGGCTTGGAGACCCAGTACTTC	CASAGTGGLETQYF
.	TRBD1	14	TRBV7-6	TRBJ2-7	TGTGCCAGCAGCCCCCCCGGGACAGGGGGCGAGCAGTACTTC	CASSPPGTGGEQYF
.	.	15	TRBV5-1	TRBJ2-5	TGCGCCAGCAGCTTGGTGGGCAGACTACAAGAGACCCAGTACTTC	CASSLVGRLQETQYF
few	TRBD1	14	TRBV29-1	TRBJ2-3	TGCAGCGTTGAGAGGGACAGGGGTACAGATACGCAGTATTTT	CSVERDRGTDTQYF
.	.	12	TRBV7-9	TRBJ2-7	TGTGCCAGCAGCGGAGGGGTTTACGAGCAGTACTTC	CASSGGVYEQYF
.	.	10	TRBV27	TRBJ2-7	TGTGCCACCACAACCTACGAGCAGTACTTC	CATTTYEQYF
.	.	16	TRBV11-3	TRBJ1-6	TGTGCCAGCAGCATAGACAGGCACTCCTATAATTCACCCCTCCACTTT	CASSIDRHSYNSPLHF
.	.	12	TRBV29-1	TRBJ1-1	TGCAGCGTTGAAGATCAGACAGCCGTCGCTTTCTTT	CSVEDQTAVAFF
.	.	15	TRBV6-5	TRBJ2-1	TGTGCCAGCAGGCCGCAGTACGTTGCGGACAATGAGCAGTTCTTC	CASRPQYVADNEQFF
.	TRBD1	15	TRBV5-1	TRBJ1-5	TGCGCCAGCAGCTTGGAGACAGGGGGAGAGCAGCCCCAGCATTTT	CASSLETGGEQPQHF
once	TRBD2	17	TRBV5-6	TRBJ2-3	TGTGCCAGCAGCTTCTATAGGACTAGCGGGGGAGCAGATACGCAGTATTTT	CASSFYRTSGGADTQYF
few	.	16	TRBV29-1	TRBJ2-5	TGCAGCGTAGCTGAGGTTCGACAGGCCGGCCAAGAGACCCAGTACTTC	CSVAEVRQAGQETQYF
.	.	14	TRBV27	TRBJ1-6	TGTGCCAGCCACCGGGGGTGGGGTGATTCACCCCTCCACTTT	CASHRGWGDSPLHF
.	.	14	TRBV19	TRBJ1-1	TGTGCCAGTAGTATGATGGTCGGGAGCACTGAAGCTTTCTTT	CASSMMVGSTEAFF
.	TRBD2	15	TRBV7-8	TRBJ2-3	TGTGCCAGCAGCTTAATGTCGGGGGGAACAGATACGCAGTATTTT	CASSLMSGGTDTQYF
.	.	17	TRBV5-5	TRBJ1-2	TGTGCCAGCAGCTTGGATATTGGTACTGCACTAACCTATGGCTACACCTTC	CASSLDIGTALTYGYTF
.	TRBD2	17	TRBV13	TRBJ2-1	TGTGCCAGCAGCTTACAATGGCAGCGGGGGGGCCGTAATGAGCAGTTCTTC	CASSLQWQRGGRNEQFF
.	.	14	TRBV9	TRBJ2-7	TGTGCCAGCAGCGTAGGAGGCGATGCCTACGAGCAGTACTTC	CASSVGGDAYEQYF
few	TRBD2	15	TRBV6-4	TRBJ2-3	TGTGCCAGCAGTGAATCACTAGCGGGGGCAGATACGCAGTATTTT	CASSESLAGADTQYF
.	.	13	TRBV2	TRBJ2-3	TGTGCCAGCAGTCGAAATGACAGGGATACGCAGTATTTT	CASSRNDRDTQYF
.	.	17	TRBV7-9	TRBJ2-7	TGTGCCAGCAGCCCTGGCGCCTCCGGGGGATCTTCCTACGAGCAGTACTTC	CASSPGASGGSSYEQYF
.	.	13	TRBV9	TRBJ1-1	TGTGCCAGCAGCGTAGTCGAGGGAACTGAAGCTTTCTTT	CASSVVEGTEAFF
once	.	14	TRBV5-1	TRBJ1-4	TGCGCCAGCGCCTCCAGGGGCCCTGGAGAAAAACTGTTTTTT	CASASRGPGEKLFF
.	TRBD1	14	TRBV7-3	TRBJ2-2	TGTGCCAGCAGCGTGGGACAGATCACCGGGGAGCTGTTTTTT	CASSVGQITGELFF
medium-sized	TRBD2	16	TRBV7-2	TRBJ2-7	TGTGCCAGCAGCCTTCTTGGACTAGCGGGGTCCTACGAGCAGTACTTC	CASSLLGLAGSYEQYF
.	TRBD1	14	TRBV2	TRBJ1-6	TGTGCCAGCAGTGATTGGACAGGGTATTCACCCCTCCACTTT	CASSDWTGYSPLHF
.	TRBD2	15	TRBV29-1	TRBJ2-1	TGCAGCGTTGACCTAGCGGGGGGGCAGTACAATGAGCAGTTCTTC	CSVDLAGGQYNEQFF
.	TRBD1	16	TRBV7-8	TRBJ1-5	TGTGCCAGCAGCAAGGACAGGGGCCAGGGCAATCAGCCCCAGCATTTT	CASSKDRGQGNQPQHF
.	.	13	TRBV7-9	TRBJ1-4	TGTGCCAGCAGCTTAAGGTCGGGGGAAAAACTGTTTTTT	CASSLRSGEKLFF
.	TRBD1	16	TRBV5-6	TRBJ2-2	TGTGCCAGCAGAGACCGGGACAGACCGTTCACCGGGGAGCTGTTTTTT	CASRDRDRPFTGELFF
.	TRBD1	14	TRBV19	TRBJ2-7	TGTGCCAGTAGTCAGGACAGGATATTCGGCGAGCAGTACTTC	CASSQDRIFGEQYF